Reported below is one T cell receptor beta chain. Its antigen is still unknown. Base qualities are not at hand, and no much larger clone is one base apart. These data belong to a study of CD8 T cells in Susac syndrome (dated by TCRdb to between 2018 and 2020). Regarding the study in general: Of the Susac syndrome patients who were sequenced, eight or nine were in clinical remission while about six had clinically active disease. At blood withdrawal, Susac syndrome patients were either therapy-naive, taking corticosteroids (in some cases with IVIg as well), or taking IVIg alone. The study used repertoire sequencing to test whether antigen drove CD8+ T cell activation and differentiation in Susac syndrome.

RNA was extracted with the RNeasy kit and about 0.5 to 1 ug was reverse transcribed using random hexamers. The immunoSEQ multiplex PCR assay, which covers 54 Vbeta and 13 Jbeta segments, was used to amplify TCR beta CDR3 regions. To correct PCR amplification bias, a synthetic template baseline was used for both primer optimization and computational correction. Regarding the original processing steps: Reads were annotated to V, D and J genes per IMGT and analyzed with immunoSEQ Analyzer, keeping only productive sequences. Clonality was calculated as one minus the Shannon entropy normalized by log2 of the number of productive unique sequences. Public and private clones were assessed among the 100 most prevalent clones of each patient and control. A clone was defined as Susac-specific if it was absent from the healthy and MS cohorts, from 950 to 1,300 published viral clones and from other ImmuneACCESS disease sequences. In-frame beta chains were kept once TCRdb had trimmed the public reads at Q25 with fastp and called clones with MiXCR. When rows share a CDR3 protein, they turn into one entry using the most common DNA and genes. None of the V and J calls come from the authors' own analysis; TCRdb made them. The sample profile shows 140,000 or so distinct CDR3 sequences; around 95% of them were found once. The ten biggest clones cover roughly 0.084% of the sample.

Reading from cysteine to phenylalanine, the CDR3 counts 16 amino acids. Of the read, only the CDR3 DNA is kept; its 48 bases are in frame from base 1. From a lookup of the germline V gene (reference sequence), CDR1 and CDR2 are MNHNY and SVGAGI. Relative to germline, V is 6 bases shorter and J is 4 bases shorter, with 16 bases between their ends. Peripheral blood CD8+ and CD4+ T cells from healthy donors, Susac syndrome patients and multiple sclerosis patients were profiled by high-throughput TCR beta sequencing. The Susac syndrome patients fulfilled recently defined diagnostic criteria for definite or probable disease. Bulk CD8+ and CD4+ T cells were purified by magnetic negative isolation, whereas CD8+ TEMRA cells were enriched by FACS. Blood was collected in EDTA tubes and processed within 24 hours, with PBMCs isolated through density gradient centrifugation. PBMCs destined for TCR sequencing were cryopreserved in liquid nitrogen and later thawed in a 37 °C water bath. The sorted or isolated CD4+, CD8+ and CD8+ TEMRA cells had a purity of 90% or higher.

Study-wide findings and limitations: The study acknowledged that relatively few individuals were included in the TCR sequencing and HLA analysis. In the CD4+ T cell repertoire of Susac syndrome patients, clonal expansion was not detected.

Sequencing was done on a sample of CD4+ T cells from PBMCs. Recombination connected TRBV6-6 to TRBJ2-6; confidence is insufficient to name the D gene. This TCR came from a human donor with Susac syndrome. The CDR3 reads CASSPPRSGGANVLTF. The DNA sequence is TGTGCCAGCAGCCCTCCCCGGTCCGGCGGGGCCAACGTCCTGACTTTC.